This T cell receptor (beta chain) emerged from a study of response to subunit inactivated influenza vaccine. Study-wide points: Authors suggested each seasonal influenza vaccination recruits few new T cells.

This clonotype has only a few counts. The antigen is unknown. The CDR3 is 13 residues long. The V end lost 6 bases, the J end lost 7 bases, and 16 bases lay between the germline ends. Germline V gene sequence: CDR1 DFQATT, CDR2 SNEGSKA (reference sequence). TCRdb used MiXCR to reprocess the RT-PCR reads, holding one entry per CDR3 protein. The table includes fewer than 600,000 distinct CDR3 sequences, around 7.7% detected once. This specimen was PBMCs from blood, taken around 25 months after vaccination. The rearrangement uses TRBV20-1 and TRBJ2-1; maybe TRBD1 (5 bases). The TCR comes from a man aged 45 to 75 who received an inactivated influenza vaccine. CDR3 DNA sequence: TGCAGTGCCGAGTCCCCAGGGCGGAATGAGCAGTTCTTC. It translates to CSAESPGRNEQFF.